The 7 T cell receptor beta chains in this list originate from one sample, sequenced in a study of blood T cell repertoires in COVID-19. Profiled with immunoSEQ multiplex PCR; TCRdb holds only in-frame clones, not every one. The sample has 150,000 or so clones, less than 85% seen once. Sequencing was done on a sample of PBMCs or T cells enriched from blood (not recorded which). The receptors shown here come from a man aged 45-60 years who had recovered from COVID-19.

The V call is TRBV7-4, the J call TRBJ2-1; D may be TRBD2 (5 bases). CDR3 size: 16 residues. The V and J ends lost 5 bases and 3 bases respectively, with 17 bases between them. CDR1 SGHVT and CDR2 SQSDAQ come from the germline V gene. The CDR3 here is CASSTGLERIYNEQFF. In DNA, the CDR3 is TGTGCCAGCAGCACGGGTCTTGAGCGGATCTACAATGAGCAGTTCTTC.

The V gene is TRBV9, the J gene TRBJ1-5; D remains ambiguous. CDR1 is SGDLS, CDR2 YYNGEE, per germline. The V end was cut by 7 bases, the J end by 7 bases, with 9 bases between. The CDR3 totals 11 residues. CDR3 nucleotides: TGTGCCAGCGGAGTTAACCAGCCCCAGCATTTT. Translating gives CASGVNQPQHF. Full variable domain (missing parts from reference TRBV9 and TRBJ1-5): DSGVTQTPKHLITATGQRVTLRCSPRSGDLSVYWYQQSLDQGLQFLIQYYNGEERAKGNILERFSAQQFPDLHSELNLSSLELGDSALYFCASGVNQPQHFGDGTRLSIL.

The rearrangement joins TRBV29-1 to TRBJ2-1; D is uncertain. Trimming shortened V by 4 bases and J by 0 bases, and 16 bases separated the two germline ends. The CDR3 consists of 16 residues. Germline-derived CDR1 and CDR2 are SQVTM and ANQGSEA. The CDR3 loop is CSVVLAPVSSYNEQFF. The CDR3 DNA sequence: TGCAGCGTTGTGTTAGCTCCGGTCAGCTCCTACAATGAGCAGTTCTTC.

This clone has only one observation. The chain links TRBV7-2 to TRBJ1-5; a possible D gene is TRBD1 (5 bases). This CDR3 is built from 16 residues. The V end lost 5 bases, the J end lost 4 bases, and 18 bases lay between the germline ends. CDR1 is SGHTA, CDR2 FQGNSA, per germline. CDR3 loop: CASSQSAQVGNQPQHF. CDR3 coding DNA: TGTGCCAGCAGCCAAAGCGCACAGGTCGGGAATCAGCCCCAGCATTTT.

The chain uses TRBV30 and TRBJ1-2; D perhaps matches TRBD1 (6 bases). The CDR3 loop spans 12 amino acids. Germline V lookup: CDR1 GTSNPN, CDR2 SVGIG (reference sequence). V was clipped by 4 bases and J by 4 bases, with 10 bases between them. This chain's CDR3 is CAWNRASYGYTF. The CDR3 DNA follows: TGTGCCTGGAACAGGGCTTCCTATGGCTACACCTTC. The full variable domain, with the rest looked up from reference TRBV30 and TRBJ1-2, is SQTIHQWPATLVQPVGSPLSLECTVEGTSNPNLYWYRQAAGRGLQLLFYSVGIGQISSEVPQNLSASRPQDRQFILSSKKLLLSDSGFYLCAWNRASYGYTFGSGTRLTVV.

The genes are TRBV5-5 and TRBJ2-7, with TRBD2 matching over 7 bases. After removal of 4 bases from V and 2 bases from J, the junction contained 6 bases not matched to a gene. The CDR3 runs 14 residues. Germline V CDR1 and CDR2: SGHKS, YYEKEE (reference sequence). The CDR3 coding sequence is TGTGCCAGCAGCCAACGGGAGGTAACCTACGAGCAGTACTTC. This gives the protein CASSQREVTYEQYF.

This clone was found a few times. V gene TRBV2 combines with J gene TRBJ2-7, with 7 bases matching TRBD1. Unmatched junction bases numbered 9, after V lost 6 bases and J lost 4 bases. The germline CDR1 and CDR2 sequences are SNHLY and FYNNEI. The CDR3 length is 14 residues. CDR3 in amino acids: CASRETGRAYEQYF. CDR3 nucleotides: TGTGCCAGCAGAGAGACAGGGAGAGCGTACGAGCAGTACTTC. Together with reference TRBV2 and TRBJ2-7, the CDR3 gives the full variable domain: EPEVTQTPSHQVTQMGQEVILRCVPISNHLYFYWYRQILGQKVEFLVSFYNNEISEKSEIFDDQFSVERPDGSNFTLKIRSTKLEDSAMYFCASRETGRAYEQYFGPGTRLTVT.